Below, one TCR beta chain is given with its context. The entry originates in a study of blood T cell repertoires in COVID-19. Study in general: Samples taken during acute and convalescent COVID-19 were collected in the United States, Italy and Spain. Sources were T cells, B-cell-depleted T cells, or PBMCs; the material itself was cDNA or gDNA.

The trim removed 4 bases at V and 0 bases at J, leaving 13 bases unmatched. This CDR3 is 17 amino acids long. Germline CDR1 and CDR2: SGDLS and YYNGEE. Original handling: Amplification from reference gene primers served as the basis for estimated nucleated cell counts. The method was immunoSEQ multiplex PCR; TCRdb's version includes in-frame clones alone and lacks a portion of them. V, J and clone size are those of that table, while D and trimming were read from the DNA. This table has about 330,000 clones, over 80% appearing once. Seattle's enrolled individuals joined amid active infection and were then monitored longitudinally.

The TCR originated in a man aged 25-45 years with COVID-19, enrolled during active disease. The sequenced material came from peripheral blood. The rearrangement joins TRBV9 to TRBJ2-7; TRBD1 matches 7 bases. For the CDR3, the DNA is TGTGCCAGCAGCCTCCCGGTAGGGACAGTCATCTCCTACGAGCAGTACTTC. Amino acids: CASSLPVGTVISYEQYF.